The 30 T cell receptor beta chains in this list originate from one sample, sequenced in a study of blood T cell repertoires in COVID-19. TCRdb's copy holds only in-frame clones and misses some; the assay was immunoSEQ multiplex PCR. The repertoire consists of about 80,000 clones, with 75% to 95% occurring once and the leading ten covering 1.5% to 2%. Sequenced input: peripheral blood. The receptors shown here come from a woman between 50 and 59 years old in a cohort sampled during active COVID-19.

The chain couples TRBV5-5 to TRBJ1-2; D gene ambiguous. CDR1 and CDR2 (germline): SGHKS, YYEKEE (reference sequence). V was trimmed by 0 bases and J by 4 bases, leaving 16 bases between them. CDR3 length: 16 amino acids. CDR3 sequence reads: CASSLVVTRAAYGYTF. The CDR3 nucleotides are TGTGCCAGCAGCTTGGTGGTCACGAGGGCAGCCTATGGCTACACCTTC.

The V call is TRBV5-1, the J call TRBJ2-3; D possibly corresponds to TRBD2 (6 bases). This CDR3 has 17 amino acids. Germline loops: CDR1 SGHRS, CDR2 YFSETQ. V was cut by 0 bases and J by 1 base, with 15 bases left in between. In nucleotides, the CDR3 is TGCGCCAGCAGCTTGGGCAGCTCGTGGGGGGGCACAGATACGCAGTATTTT. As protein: CASSLGSSWGGTDTQYF.

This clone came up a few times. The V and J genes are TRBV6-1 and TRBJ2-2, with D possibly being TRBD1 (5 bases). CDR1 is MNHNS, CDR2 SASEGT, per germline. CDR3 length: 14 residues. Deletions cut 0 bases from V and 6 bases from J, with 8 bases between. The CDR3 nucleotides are TGTGCCAGCAGTGAAGCAAGGGGCCCCGGGGAGCTGTTTTTT. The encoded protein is CASSEARGPGELFF.

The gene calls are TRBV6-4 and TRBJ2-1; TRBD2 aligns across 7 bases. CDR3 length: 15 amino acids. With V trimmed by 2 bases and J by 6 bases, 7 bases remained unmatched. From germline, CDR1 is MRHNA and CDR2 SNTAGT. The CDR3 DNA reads TGTGCCAGCAGTGACGAGGCGGGAGTTATCAATGAGCAGTTCTTC. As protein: CASSDEAGVINEQFF.

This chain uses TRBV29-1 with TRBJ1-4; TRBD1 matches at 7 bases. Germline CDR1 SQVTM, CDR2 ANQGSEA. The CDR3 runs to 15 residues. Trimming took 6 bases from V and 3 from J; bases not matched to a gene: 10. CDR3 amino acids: CSVENRGLANEKLFF. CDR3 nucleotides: TGCAGCGTAGAGAACAGGGGACTGGCTAATGAAAAACTGTTTTTT.

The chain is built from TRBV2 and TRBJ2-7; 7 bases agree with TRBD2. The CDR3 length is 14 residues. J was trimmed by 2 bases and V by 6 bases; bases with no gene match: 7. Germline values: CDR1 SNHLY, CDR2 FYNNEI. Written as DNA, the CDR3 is TGTGCCAGCAGACCGGTGGGGGGGGCCTACGAGCAGTACTTC. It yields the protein CASRPVGGAYEQYF. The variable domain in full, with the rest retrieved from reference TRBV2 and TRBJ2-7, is EPEVTQTPSHQVTQMGQEVILRCVPISNHLYFYWYRQILGQKVEFLVSFYNNEISEKSEIFDDQFSVERPDGSNFTLKIRSTKLEDSAMYFCASRPVGGAYEQYFGPGTRLTVT.

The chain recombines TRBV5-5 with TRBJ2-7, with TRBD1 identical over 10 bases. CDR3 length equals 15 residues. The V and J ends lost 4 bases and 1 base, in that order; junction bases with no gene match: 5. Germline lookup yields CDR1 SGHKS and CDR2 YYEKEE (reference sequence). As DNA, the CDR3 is TGTGCCAGCAGCAGGGACAGGGGAGCGTCCTACGAGCAGTACTTC. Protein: CASSRDRGASYEQYF. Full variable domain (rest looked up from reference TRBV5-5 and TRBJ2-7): DAGVTQSPTHLIKTRGQQVTLRCSPISGHKSVSWYQQVLGQGPQFIFQYYEKEERGRGNFPDRFSARQFPNYSSELNVNALLLGDSALYLCASSRDRGASYEQYFGPGTRLTVT.

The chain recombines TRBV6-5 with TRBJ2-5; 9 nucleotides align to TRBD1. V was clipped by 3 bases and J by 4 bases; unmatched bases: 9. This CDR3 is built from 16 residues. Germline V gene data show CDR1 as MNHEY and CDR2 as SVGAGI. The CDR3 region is CASSYWGQGSRETQYF. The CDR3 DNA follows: TGTGCCAGCAGTTATTGGGGACAGGGATCGCGAGAGACCCAGTACTTC.

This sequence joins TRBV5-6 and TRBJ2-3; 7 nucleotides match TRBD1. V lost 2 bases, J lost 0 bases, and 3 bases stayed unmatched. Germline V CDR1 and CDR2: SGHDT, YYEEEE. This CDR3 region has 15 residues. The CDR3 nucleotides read TGTGCCAGCAGCTTTAGGGGGCGTAGCACAGATACGCAGTATTTT. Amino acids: CASSFRGRSTDTQYF.

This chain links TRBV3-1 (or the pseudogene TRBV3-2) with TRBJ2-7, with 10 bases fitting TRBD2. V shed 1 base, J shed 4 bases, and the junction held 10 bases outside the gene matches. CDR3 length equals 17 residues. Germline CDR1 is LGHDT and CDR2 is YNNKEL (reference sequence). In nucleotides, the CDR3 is TGTGCCAGCAGCCAAGTGAGGACTAGCGGAGTTAGGTACGAGCAGTACTTC. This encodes CASSQVRTSGVRYEQYF.

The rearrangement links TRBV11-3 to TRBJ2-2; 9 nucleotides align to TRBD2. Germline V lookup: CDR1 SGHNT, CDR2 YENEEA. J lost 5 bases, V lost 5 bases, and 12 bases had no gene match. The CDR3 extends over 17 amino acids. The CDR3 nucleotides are TGTGCCAGCAGCAACTTAGCGGGAGATTTAGGTACCGGGGAGCTGTTTTTT. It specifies CASSNLAGDLGTGELFF.

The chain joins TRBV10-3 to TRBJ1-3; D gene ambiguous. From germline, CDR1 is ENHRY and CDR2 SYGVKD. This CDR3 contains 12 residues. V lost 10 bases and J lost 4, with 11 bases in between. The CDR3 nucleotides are TGTGCCACGGACTCCGGGGGAAACACCATATATTTT. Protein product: CATDSGGNTIYF.

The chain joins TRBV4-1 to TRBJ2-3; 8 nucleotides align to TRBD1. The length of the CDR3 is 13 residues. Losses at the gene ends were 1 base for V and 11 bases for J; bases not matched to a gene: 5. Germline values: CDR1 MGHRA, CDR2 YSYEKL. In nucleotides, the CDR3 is TGCGCCAGCAGCCAAGGGGACAGGCCCAAGCAGTATTTT. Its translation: CASSQGDRPKQYF.

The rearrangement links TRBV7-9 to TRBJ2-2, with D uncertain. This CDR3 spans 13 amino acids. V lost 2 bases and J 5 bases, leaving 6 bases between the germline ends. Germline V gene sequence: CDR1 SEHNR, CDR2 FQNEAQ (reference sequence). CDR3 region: CASSLIQTGELFF. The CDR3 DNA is TGTGCCAGCAGCTTAATCCAGACCGGGGAGCTGTTTTTT.

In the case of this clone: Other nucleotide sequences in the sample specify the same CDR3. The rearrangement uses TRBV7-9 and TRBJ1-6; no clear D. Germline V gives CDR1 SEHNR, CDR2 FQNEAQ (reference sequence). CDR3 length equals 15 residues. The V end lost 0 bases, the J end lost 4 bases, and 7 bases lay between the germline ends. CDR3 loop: CASSLAGAYNSPLHF. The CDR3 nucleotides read TGTGCCAGCAGCTTAGCGGGAGCTTATAATTCACCCCTCCACTTT.

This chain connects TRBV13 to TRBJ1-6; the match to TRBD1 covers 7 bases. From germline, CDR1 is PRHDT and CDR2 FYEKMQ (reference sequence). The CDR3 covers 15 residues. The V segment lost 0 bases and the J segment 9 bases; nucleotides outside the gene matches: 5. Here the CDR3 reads CASSLGRQGGSPLHF. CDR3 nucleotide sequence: TGTGCCAGCAGCTTAGGCCGACAGGGCGGTTCACCCCTCCACTTT.

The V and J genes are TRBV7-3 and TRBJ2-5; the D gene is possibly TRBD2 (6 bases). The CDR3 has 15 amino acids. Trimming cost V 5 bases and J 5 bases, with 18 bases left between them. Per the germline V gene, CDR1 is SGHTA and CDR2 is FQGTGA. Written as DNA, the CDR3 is TGTGCCAGCAGCCCCTCGGACGGCCGGGGGGAGACCCAGTACTTC. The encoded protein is CASSPSDGRGETQYF.

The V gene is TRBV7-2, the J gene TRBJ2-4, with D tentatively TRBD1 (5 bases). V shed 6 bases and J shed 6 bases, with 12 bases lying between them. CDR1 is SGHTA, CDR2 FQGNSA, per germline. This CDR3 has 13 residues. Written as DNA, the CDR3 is TGTGCCAGCAGTTCCCGACAGTCAAACATTCAGTACTTC. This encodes CASSSRQSNIQYF.

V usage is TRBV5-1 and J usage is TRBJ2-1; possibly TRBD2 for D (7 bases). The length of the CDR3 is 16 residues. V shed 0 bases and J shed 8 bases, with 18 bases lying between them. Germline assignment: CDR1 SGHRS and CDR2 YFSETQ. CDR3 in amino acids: CASSLAGGQVAYEQFF. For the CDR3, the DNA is TGCGCCAGCAGCTTGGCCGGGGGGCAGGTGGCCTATGAGCAGTTCTTC.

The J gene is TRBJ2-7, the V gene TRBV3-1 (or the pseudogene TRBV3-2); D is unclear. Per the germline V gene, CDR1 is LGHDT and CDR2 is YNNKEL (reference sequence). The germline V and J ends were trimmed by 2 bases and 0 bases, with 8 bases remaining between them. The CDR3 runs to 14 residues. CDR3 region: CASSQSEVSYEQYF. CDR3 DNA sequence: TGTGCCAGCAGCCAATCCGAGGTCTCCTACGAGCAGTACTTC.

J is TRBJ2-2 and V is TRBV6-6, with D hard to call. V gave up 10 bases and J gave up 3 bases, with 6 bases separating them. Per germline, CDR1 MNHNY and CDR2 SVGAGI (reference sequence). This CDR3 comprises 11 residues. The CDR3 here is CAIAHTGELFF. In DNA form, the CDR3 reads TGTGCCATAGCACACACCGGGGAGCTGTTTTTT.

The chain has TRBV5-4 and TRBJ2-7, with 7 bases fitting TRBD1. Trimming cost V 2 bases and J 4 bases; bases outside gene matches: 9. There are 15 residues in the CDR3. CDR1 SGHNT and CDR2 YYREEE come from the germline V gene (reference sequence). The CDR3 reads CASSFDRAFEYEQYF. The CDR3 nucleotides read TGTGCCAGCAGCTTCGACAGGGCCTTTGAGTACGAGCAGTACTTC.

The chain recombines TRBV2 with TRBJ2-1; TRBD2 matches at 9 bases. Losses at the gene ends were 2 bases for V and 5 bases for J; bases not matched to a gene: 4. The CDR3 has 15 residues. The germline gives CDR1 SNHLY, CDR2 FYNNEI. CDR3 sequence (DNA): TGTGCCAGCAGTGAACGTCTAGCGGGAAACAATGAGCAGTTCTTC. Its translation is CASSERLAGNNEQFF.

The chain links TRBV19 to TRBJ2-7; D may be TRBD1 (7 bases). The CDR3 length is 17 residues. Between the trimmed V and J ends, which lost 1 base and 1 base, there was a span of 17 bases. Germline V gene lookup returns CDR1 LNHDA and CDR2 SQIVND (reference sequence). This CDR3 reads CASSIGDVQGGSYEQYF. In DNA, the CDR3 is TGTGCCAGTAGTATAGGAGATGTCCAGGGGGGATCCTACGAGCAGTACTTC. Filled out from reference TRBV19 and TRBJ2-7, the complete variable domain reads DGGITQSPKYLFRKEGQNVTLSCEQNLNHDAMYWYRQDPGQGLRLIYYSQIVNDFQKGDIAEGYSVSREKKESFPLTVTSAQKNPTAFYLCASSIGDVQGGSYEQYFGPGTRLTVT.

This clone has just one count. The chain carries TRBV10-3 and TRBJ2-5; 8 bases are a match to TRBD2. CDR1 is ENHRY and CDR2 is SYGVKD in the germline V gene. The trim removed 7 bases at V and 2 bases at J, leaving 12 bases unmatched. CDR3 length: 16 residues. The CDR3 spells CAIIALERELQETQYF. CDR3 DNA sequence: TGTGCCATCATTGCGCTCGAGCGGGAGCTACAAGAGACCCAGTACTTC.

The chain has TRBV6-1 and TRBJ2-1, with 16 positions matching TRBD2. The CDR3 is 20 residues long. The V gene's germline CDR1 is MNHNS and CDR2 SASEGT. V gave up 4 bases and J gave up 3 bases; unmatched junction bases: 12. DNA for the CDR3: TGTGCCAGCAGTGCAGGACGGGCGGGACTAGCGGGGGGGAACTACAATGAGCAGTTCTTC. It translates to CASSAGRAGLAGGNYNEQFF.

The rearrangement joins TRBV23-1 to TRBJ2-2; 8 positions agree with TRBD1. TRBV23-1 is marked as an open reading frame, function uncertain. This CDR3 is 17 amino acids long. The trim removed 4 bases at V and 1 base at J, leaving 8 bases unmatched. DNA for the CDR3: TGCGCCAGCAGTCTCAGGACAGGGACGAGGAACACCGGGGAGCTGTTTTTT. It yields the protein CASSLRTGTRNTGELFF.

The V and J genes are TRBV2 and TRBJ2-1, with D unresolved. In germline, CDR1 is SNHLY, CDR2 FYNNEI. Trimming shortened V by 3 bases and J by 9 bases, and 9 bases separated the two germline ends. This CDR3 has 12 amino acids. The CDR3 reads CASSDPVFEQFF. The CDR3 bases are TGTGCCAGCAGTGATCCCGTTTTTGAGCAGTTCTTC.

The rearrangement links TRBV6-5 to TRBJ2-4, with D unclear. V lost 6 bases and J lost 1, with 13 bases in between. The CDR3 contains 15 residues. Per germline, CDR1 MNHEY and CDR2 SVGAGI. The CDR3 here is CASRLTWVAKNIQYF. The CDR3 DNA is TGTGCCAGCAGACTAACCTGGGTTGCCAAAAACATTCAGTACTTC.

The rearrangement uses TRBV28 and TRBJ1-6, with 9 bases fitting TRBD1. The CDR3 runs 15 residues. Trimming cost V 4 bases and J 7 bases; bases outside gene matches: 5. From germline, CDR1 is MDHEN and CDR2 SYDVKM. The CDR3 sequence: CASSSGQGQNSPLHF. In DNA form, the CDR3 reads TGTGCCAGCAGTTCCGGACAGGGGCAAAATTCACCCCTCCACTTT.